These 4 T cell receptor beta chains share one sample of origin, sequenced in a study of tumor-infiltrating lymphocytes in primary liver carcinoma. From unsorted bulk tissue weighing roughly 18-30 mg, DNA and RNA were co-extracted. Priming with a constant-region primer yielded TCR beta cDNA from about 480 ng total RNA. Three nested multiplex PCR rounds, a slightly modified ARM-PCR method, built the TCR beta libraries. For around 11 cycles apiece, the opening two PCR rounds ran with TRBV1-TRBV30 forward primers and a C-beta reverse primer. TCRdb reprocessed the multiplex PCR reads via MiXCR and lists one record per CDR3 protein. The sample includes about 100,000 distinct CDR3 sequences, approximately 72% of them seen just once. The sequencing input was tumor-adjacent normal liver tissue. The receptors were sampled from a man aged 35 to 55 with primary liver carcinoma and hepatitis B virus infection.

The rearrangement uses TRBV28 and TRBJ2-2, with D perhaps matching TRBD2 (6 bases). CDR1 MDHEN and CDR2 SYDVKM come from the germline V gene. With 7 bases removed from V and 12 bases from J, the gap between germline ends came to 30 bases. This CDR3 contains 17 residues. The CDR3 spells CASTVYGGGLGTGKLFF. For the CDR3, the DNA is TGTGCCAGCACCGTGTATGGTGGGGGTCTTGGGACTGGGAAGCTGTTTTTT.

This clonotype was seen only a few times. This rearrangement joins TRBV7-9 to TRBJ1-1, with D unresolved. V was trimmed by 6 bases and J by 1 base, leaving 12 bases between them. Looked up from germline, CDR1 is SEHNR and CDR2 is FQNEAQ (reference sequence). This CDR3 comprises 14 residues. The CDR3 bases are TGTGCCAGCAGTCAGTTGGCATCGAACACTGAAGCTTTCTTT. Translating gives CASSQLASNTEAFF.

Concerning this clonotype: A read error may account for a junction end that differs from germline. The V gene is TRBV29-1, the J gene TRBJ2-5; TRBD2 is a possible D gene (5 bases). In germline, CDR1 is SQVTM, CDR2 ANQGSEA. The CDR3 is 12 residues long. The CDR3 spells CSVDGFRETQYF. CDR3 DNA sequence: TGTAGCGTTGACGGATTCCGAGAGACTCAGTACTTC.

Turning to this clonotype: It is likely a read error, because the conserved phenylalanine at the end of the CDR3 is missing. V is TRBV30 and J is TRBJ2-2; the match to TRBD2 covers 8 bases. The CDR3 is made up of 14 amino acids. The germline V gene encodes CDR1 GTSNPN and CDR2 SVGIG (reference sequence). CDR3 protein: CAWKRAGDTGELFS. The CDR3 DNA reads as TGTGCCTGGAAGCGAGCGGGAGACACTGGGGAGCTGTTTTCT.